Below are 19 T cell receptor beta chains sequenced from a single sample in a study of blood T cell repertoires in COVID-19. TCRdb keeps only in-frame clones here, not all; method: immunoSEQ multiplex PCR. The sample lists about 73,000 clones; about 80% were seen once. The sequenced sample was peripheral blood. Receptors originate from a human donor in a cohort sampled during active COVID-19.

V gene TRBV28 combines with J gene TRBJ2-2; 9 bases align to TRBD2. The CDR3 is made up of 16 amino acids. The V gene's germline CDR1 is MDHEN and CDR2 SYDVKM. V was pared by 3 bases and J by 5 bases, with 7 bases of the junction left unmatched. DNA for the CDR3: TGTGCCAGCAGTTTCCTGGCGGGGGGGCGGACCGGGGAGCTGTTTTTT. Protein sequence: CASSFLAGGRTGELFF.

This sequence joins TRBV3-1 (or the pseudogene TRBV3-2) and TRBJ2-3, with a tentative D call TRBD2 (5 bases). Looked up from germline, CDR1 is LGHDT and CDR2 is YNNKEL (reference sequence). This CDR3 region has 13 residues. V was trimmed by 6 bases and J by 2 bases, leaving 9 bases between them. CDR3 in amino acids: CASRMRATDTQYF. CDR3 coding DNA: TGTGCCAGCAGAATGAGGGCCACAGATACGCAGTATTTT.

This clone was picked up one time. This chain connects TRBV7-2 to TRBJ2-7; 10 nucleotides line up with TRBD2. CDR1 SGHTA and CDR2 FQGNSA come from the germline V gene. V dropped 5 bases and J dropped 6; count of bases not matched to a gene: 22. The CDR3 has 19 residues. CDR3 loop: CASSLLPGTSEVRASEQYF. The CDR3 nucleotides are TGTGCCAGCAGCCTACTGCCCGGGACTAGCGAGGTTCGGGCCAGCGAGCAGTACTTC.

The V and J genes are TRBV3-1 (or the pseudogene TRBV3-2) and TRBJ2-3; 13 bases are a match to TRBD2. With 4 bases clipped from V and 5 bases from J, the junction kept 3 bases outside the gene matches. Germline loops: CDR1 LGHDT, CDR2 YNNKEL (reference sequence). The CDR3 sequence is 15 residues long. CDR3 protein: CASSLTSGGGDTQYF. The CDR3 DNA sequence: TGTGCCAGCAGCCTCACTAGCGGGGGGGGAGATACGCAGTATTTT.

The CDR3 is CASRPGWGPGELFF. As DNA, the CDR3 is TGCGCCAGCCGACCGGGGTGGGGGCCCGGGGAGCTGTTTTTT. The rearrangement joins TRBV10-2 to TRBJ2-2, with TRBD1 as a possible D gene (6 bases). The CDR3 covers 14 residues. V was clipped by 8 bases and J by 6 bases, with 16 bases between them. Germline loops: CDR1 WSHSY, CDR2 SAAADI.

V gene TRBV10-3 combines with J gene TRBJ1-4; D unresolved. The CDR3 is 15 amino acids. Germline assignment: CDR1 ENHRY and CDR2 SYGVKD. V lost 0 bases to trimming and J lost 1 base, with 6 bases between them. The CDR3 is CAISESAVTNEKLFF. In DNA, the CDR3 is TGTGCCATCAGTGAGTCGGCAGTAACTAATGAAAAACTGTTTTTT.

The chain couples TRBV19 to TRBJ2-5; 9 positions agree with TRBD1. The junction had 16 bases not matched to a gene; V was cut back by 0 bases and J by 14 bases. The CDR3 covers 16 residues. Germline V lookup: CDR1 LNHDA, CDR2 SQIVND (reference sequence). The CDR3 sequence is CASSIDPWTGAAGLYF. CDR3 nucleotide sequence: TGTGCCAGTAGTATAGATCCCTGGACAGGGGCCGCCGGCCTCTACTTC.

The chain joins TRBV11-2 to TRBJ2-5, with D perhaps TRBD2 (6 bases). The CDR3 has 14 residues. CDR1 and CDR2 (germline): SGHAT, FQNNGV. V gave up 8 bases and J gave up 4 bases, with 17 bases separating them. CDR3 sequence reads: CASRGAVSGETQYF. The CDR3 DNA sequence: TGTGCCAGCCGCGGGGCGGTGAGCGGAGAGACCCAGTACTTC.

This clone showed up just a few times. The V and J genes are TRBV18 and TRBJ2-7; TRBD1 aligns across 8 bases. This CDR3 is built from 16 residues. J gave up 6 bases and V 2 bases, and 12 bases lay outside the gene matches. Germline V gene data show CDR1 as KGHSH and CDR2 as LQKENI. Here the CDR3 reads CASSPSDRVHGGEQYF. The CDR3 bases are TGTGCCAGCTCACCATCGGACAGGGTCCATGGAGGCGAGCAGTACTTC.

This clone was detected once. Here the CDR3 DNA reads TGTGCCAGCAGCGTGGGGACGGGGGGGCGAAATGAGCAGTTCTTC. Its protein is CASSVGTGGRNEQFF. The chain employs TRBV9 and TRBJ2-1; 8 positions match TRBD2. This CDR3 has 15 amino acids. V lost 2 bases and J lost 7; bases outside the gene matches: 8. The germline CDR1 and CDR2 sequences are SGDLS and YYNGEE.

The rearrangement joins TRBV25-1 to TRBJ2-5; 8 nucleotides align to TRBD1. The germline gives CDR1 MGHDK, CDR2 SYGVNS. The CDR3 consists of 16 residues. The junction had 10 bases not matched to a gene; V was cut back by 4 bases and J by 3 bases. CDR3 DNA: TGTGCCAGCAGTGCCTCTCCGGGACAGGCGGAAGAGACCCAGTACTTC. Encoded protein: CASSASPGQAEETQYF.

The chain uses TRBV24-1 and TRBJ2-2; TRBD2 agrees at 8 bases. V lost 4 bases, J lost 4 bases, and 7 bases stayed unmatched. This CDR3 contains 16 residues. The germline gives CDR1 KGHDR, CDR2 SFDVKD. The CDR3 DNA reads as TGTGCCACCAGTGACCCTCGCGGGGGGACCACCGGGGAGCTGTTTTTT. The encoded protein is CATSDPRGGTTGELFF.

This clone has ten or more counts. CDR3 sequence: CASSLLGTLMNTEAFF. In DNA form, the CDR3 reads TGTGCCAGCAGCTTGCTGGGCACTCTGATGAACACTGAAGCTTTCTTT. V gene TRBV5-5 combines with J gene TRBJ1-1; D unresolved. CDR1 and CDR2 (germline): SGHKS, YYEKEE (reference sequence). This CDR3 region has 16 residues. Trimming cost V 1 base and J 0 bases, with 13 bases left between them.

The rearrangement links TRBV12-3 or TRBV12-4 to TRBJ2-5, with a weak D call TRBD2 (6 bases). The CDR3 consists of 13 residues. Trimming cost V 3 bases and J 4 bases, with 9 bases left between them. The CDR3 sequence is CASSFGGGETQYF. CDR3 sequence (DNA): TGTGCCAGCAGTTTCGGGGGAGGAGAGACCCAGTACTTC.

Of note for this clone: Other DNA variants within this sample encode the same CDR3. This sequence joins TRBV5-1 and TRBJ2-7, with D possibly matching TRBD2 (6 bases). Per the germline V gene, CDR1 is SGHRS and CDR2 is YFSETQ. This CDR3 spans 14 amino acids. Trimming left V 0 bases short and J 0 bases short, with 7 bases between. CDR3 loop: CASSLAGGSYEQYF. The CDR3 nucleotides are TGCGCCAGCAGCTTGGCCGGGGGCTCCTACGAGCAGTACTTC.

The rearrangement uses TRBV9 and TRBJ1-2; 7 positions agree with TRBD1. Looked up from germline, CDR1 is SGDLS and CDR2 is YYNGEE. V lost 3 bases, J lost 4 bases, and 9 bases stayed unmatched. This CDR3 is built from 15 residues. CDR3 DNA sequence: TGTGCCAGCAGCGAGCAGGGGGTCCTACCCTATGGCTACACCTTC. Its protein product is CASSEQGVLPYGYTF.

This clone appeared once. The chain links TRBV3-1 (or the pseudogene TRBV3-2) to TRBJ2-5; 10 positions agree with TRBD2. This CDR3 spans 16 amino acids. V lost 1 base to trimming and J lost 5 bases; unmatched junction nucleotides: 7. Germline CDR1 reads LGHDT; CDR2 reads YNNKEL (reference sequence). The CDR3, as DNA: TGTGCCAGCAGCCAAGGAAGCGGGGGGGCATATGAGACCCAGTACTTC. Its protein product is CASSQGSGGAYETQYF.

The chain links TRBV29-1 to TRBJ1-5; D perhaps matches TRBD1 (6 bases). This CDR3 spans 13 amino acids. V was shortened by 6 bases and J by 3 bases, with 12 bases between the two germline ends. Germline V gene lookup returns CDR1 SQVTM and CDR2 ANQGSEA. The CDR3 is CSVAGAANQPQHF. CDR3 sequence (DNA): TGCAGCGTGGCAGGGGCCGCCAATCAGCCCCAGCATTTT.

The genes are TRBV4-1 and TRBJ1-5; perhaps TRBD1 as D (5 bases). Germline V CDR1 and CDR2: MGHRA, YSYEKL. This CDR3 has 15 residues. V was cut by 3 bases and J by 2 bases, with 11 bases left in between. CDR3 amino acids: CASSHYQGGNQPQHF. CDR3 nucleotides: TGCGCCAGCAGCCACTACCAGGGTGGCAATCAGCCCCAGCATTTT.